This TCR beta chain was sequenced during a study of OX40 agonist ivuxolimab in advanced cancers. Study at large: Dose-escalation patients' cancers were hepatocellular carcinoma, melanoma, renal cell or head and neck cancer.

Notes on the study in general: Antigen specificity remained undetermined for the expanded peripheral T cells.

Comment on this clone: Its antigen is currently unknown.

Clones were sequenced by immunoSEQ multiplex PCR, and TCRdb holds only the in-frame ones, with some missing. The profile covers roughly 150,000 clones, with 94% appearing a single time and around 0.33% taken by the ten largest. V was cut by 2 bases and J by 9 bases, with 14 bases left in between. Germline CDR1 is SNHLY and CDR2 is FYNNEI. The CDR3 loop spans 14 amino acids. The sequence was obtained from an adult with an advanced solid tumor such as melanoma, head and neck, liver or kidney cancer. This material consisted of CD4+ or CD8+ T cells sorted from blood, taken in a trial of the OX40 agonist ivuxolimab. V is TRBV2 and J is TRBJ1-5, with D perhaps matching TRBD1 (6 bases). DNA of the CDR3: TGTGCCAGCAGTGAACCGGGGGCCATGGGGCCCCAGCATTTT. Amino acid sequence: CASSEPGAMGPQHF.